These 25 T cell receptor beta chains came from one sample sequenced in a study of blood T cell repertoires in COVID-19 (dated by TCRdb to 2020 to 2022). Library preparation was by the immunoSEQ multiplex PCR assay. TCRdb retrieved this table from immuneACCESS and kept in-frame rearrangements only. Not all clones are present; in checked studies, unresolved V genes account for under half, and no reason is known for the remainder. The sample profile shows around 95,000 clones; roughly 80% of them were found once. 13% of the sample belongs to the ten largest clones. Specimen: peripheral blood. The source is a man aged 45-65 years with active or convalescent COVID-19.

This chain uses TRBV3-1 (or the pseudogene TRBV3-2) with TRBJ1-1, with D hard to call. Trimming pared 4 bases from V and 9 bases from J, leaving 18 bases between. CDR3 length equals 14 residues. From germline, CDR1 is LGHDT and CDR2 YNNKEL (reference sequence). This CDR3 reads CASSPLGGRLQAFF. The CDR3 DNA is TGTGCCAGCAGCCCCCTCGGAGGGAGGCTACAAGCTTTCTTT.

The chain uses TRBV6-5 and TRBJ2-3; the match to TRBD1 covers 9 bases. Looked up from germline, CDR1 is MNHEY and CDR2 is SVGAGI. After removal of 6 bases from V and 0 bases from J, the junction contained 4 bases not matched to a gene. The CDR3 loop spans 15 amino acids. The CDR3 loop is CASRPGQGSTDTQYF. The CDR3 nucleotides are TGTGCCAGCAGACCGGGACAGGGAAGCACAGATACGCAGTATTTT.

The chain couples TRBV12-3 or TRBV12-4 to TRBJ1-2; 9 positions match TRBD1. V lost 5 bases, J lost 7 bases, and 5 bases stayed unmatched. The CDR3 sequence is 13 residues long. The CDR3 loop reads CASSPQQGAGYTF. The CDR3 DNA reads TGTGCCAGCAGTCCTCAACAGGGGGCTGGCTACACCTTC.

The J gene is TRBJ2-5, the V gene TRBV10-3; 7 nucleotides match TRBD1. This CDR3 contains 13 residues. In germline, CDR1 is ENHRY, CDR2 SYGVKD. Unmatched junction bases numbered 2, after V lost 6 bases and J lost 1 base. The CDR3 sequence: CAISRDSQETQYF. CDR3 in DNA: TGTGCCATCAGCCGGGACAGCCAAGAGACCCAGTACTTC.

The CDR3, as DNA: TGTGCCACCAGTGATCTTACCCCCCAGGGGATCCACAATGAGCAGTTCTTC. Its protein is CATSDLTPQGIHNEQFF. The chain couples TRBV24-1 to TRBJ2-1, with a possible D match to TRBD1 (6 bases). This CDR3 region has 17 residues. V was cut by 3 bases and J by 5 bases, with 19 bases left in between. From germline, CDR1 is KGHDR and CDR2 SFDVKD.

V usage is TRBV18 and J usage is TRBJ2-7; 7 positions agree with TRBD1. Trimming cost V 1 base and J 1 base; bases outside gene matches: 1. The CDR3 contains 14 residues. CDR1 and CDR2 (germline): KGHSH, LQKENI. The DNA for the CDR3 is TGTGCCAGCTCACCACGGGGACAGTCCTACGAGCAGTACTTC. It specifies CASSPRGQSYEQYF.

As DNA, the CDR3 is TGTGCCAGCACCCTCTCCGGGGGGACCGGGGAGCTGTTTTTT. Its protein product is CASTLSGGTGELFF. The chain joins TRBV11-1 to TRBJ2-2; TRBD2 matches at 7 bases. The CDR3 consists of 14 residues. The J segment lost 5 bases and the V segment lost 7 bases, leaving 7 bases of the junction unmatched. Germline values: CDR1 SGHAT, CDR2 FQDESV (reference sequence).

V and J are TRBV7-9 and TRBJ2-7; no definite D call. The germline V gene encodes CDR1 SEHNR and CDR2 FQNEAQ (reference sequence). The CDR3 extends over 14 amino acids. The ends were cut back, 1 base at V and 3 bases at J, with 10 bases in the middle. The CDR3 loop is CASSLGQDFYEQYF. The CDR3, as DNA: TGTGCCAGCAGCTTAGGGCAGGATTTCTACGAGCAGTACTTC.

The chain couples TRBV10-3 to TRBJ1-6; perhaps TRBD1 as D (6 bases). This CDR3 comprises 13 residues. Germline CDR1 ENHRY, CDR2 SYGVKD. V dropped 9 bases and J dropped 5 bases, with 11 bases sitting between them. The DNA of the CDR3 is TGTGCCATTATGGACAGAGATAATTCACCCCTCCACTTT. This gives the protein CAIMDRDNSPLHF.

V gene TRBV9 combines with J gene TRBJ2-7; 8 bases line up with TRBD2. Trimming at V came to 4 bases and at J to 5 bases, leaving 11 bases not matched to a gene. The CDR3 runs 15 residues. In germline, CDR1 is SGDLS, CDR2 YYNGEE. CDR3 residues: CASSPFTGGVNEQYF. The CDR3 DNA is TGTGCCAGCAGCCCCTTTACGGGAGGGGTAAACGAGCAGTACTTC.

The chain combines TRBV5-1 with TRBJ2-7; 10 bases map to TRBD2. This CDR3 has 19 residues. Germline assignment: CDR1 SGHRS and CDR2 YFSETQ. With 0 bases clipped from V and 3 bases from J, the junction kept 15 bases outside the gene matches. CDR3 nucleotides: TGCGCCAGCAGCTTGGAGAGACTAGCGGGTTCACGGACGCACTACGAGCAGTACTTC. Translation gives CASSLERLAGSRTHYEQYF.

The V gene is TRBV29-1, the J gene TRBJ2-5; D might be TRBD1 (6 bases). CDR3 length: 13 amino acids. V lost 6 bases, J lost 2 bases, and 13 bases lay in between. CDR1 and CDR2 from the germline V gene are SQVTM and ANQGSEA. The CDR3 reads CSVARTVQETQYF. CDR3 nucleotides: TGCAGCGTCGCTAGGACAGTTCAAGAGACCCAGTACTTC.

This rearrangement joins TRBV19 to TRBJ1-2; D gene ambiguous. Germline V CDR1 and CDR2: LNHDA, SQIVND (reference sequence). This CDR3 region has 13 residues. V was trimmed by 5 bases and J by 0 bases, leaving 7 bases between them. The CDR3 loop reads CASSVAANYGYTF. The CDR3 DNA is TGTGCCAGTAGTGTGGCCGCTAACTATGGCTACACCTTC.

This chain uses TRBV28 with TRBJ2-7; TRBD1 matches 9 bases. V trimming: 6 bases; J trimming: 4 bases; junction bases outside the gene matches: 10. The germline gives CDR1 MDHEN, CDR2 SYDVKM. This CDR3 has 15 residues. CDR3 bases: TGTGCCAGCAGGGAACAGGGGGCGCGAGGATACGAGCAGTACTTC. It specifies CASREQGARGYEQYF. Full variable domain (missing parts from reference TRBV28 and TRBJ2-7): DVKVTQSSRYLVKRTGEKVFLECVQDMDHENMFWYRQDPGLGLRLIYFSYDVKMKEKGDIPEGYSVSREKKERFSLILESASTNQTSMYLCASREQGARGYEQYFGPGTRLTVT.

The CDR3: CAWSVGQGVRGTQYF. CDR3 in DNA: TGTGCCTGGAGTGTAGGGCAGGGGGTAAGGGGGACCCAGTACTTC. This rearrangement joins TRBV30 to TRBJ2-5, with 7 nucleotides matching TRBD1. V lost 0 bases to trimming and J lost 7 bases; unmatched junction nucleotides: 11. The CDR3 contains 15 residues. Germline CDR1 reads GTSNPN; CDR2 reads SVGIG (reference sequence). Filled out from reference TRBV30 and TRBJ2-5, the complete variable domain reads SQTIHQWPATLVQPVGSPLSLECTVEGTSNPNLYWYRQAAGRGLQLLFYSVGIGQISSEVPQNLSASRPQDRQFILSSKKLLLSDSGFYLCAWSVGQGVRGTQYFGPGTRLLVL.

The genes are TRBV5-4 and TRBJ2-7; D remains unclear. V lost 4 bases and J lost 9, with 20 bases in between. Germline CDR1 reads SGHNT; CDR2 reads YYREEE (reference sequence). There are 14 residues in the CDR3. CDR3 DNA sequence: TGTGCCAGCAGCGTTAGTTGGGTCGGTGGCGGGCAGTACTTC. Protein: CASSVSWVGGGQYF.

The CDR3 region has the DNA TGTGCCAGTTCGGACAGGGTCAATCAGCCCCAGCATTTT. Protein product: CASSDRVNQPQHF. The chain employs TRBV19 and TRBJ1-5, with 8 bases identical to TRBD1. Germline V gene lookup returns CDR1 LNHDA and CDR2 SQIVND (reference sequence). The junction had 3 bases not matched to a gene; V was cut back by 8 bases and J by 3 bases. This CDR3 contains 13 residues.

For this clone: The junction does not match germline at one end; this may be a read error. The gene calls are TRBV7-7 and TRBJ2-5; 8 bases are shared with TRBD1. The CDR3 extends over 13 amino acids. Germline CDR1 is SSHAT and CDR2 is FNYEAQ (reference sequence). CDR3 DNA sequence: TGTGCTAGCAGCCTGGACAGGGAAGAGACCCAGTACTTC. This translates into CASSLDREETQYF.

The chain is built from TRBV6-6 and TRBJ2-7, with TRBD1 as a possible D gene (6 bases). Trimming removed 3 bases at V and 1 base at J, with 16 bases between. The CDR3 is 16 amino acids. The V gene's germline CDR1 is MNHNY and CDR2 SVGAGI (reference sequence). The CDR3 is CASSYRDTRESYEQYF. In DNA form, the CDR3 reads TGTGCCAGCAGTTATAGGGACACCCGAGAATCCTACGAGCAGTACTTC.

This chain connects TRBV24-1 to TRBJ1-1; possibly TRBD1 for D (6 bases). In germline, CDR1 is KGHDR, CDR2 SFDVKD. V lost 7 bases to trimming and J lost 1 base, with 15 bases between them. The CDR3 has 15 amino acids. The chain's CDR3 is CATRPLGGPNTEAFF. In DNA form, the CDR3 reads TGTGCCACCAGACCCCTCGGGGGGCCGAACACTGAAGCTTTCTTT.

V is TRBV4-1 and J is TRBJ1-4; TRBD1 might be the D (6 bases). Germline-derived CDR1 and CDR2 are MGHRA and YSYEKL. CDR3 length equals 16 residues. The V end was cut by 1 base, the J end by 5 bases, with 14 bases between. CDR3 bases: TGCGCCAGCAGCCAAGGATTGATAGGGACAAATGAAAAACTGTTTTTT. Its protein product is CASSQGLIGTNEKLFF.

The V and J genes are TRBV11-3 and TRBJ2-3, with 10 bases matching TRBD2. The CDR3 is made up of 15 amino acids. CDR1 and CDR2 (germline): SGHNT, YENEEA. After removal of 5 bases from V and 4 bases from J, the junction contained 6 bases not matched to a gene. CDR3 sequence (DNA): TGTGCCAGCAGCCCCGGGACTAGCGTAGCAGATACGCAGTATTTT. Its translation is CASSPGTSVADTQYF.

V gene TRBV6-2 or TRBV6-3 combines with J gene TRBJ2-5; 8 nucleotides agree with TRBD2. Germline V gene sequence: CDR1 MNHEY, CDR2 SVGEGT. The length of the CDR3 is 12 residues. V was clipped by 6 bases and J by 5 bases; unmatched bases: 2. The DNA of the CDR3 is TGTGCCAGCAGCTCGGGGGGGGAGACCCAGTACTTC. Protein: CASSSGGETQYF.

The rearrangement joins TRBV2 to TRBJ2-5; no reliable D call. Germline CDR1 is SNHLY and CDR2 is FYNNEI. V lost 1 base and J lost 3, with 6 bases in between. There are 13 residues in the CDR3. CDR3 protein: CASSEGQEETQYF. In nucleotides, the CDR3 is TGTGCCAGCAGTGAAGGGCAAGAAGAGACCCAGTACTTC. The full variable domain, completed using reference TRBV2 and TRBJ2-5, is EPEVTQTPSHQVTQMGQEVILRCVPISNHLYFYWYRQILGQKVEFLVSFYNNEISEKSEIFDDQFSVERPDGSNFTLKIRSTKLEDSAMYFCASSEGQEETQYFGPGTRLLVL.

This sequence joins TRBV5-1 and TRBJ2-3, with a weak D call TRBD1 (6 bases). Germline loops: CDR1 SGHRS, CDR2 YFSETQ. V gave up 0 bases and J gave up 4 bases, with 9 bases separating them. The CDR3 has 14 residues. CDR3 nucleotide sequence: TGCGCCAGCAGCTTGGGGACAGCCCCAGATACGCAGTATTTT. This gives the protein CASSLGTAPDTQYF.